The 20 T cell receptor beta chains in this list originate from one sample, sequenced in a study of T-cell memory formation after mild COVID-19 (dated by TCRdb to the early 2020s). Receptor amplification or capture employed 5' RACE. The data were produced on an Illumina NovaSeq 6000. Through fastp at Q25 and MiXCR, TCRdb rebuilt clones from the public reads, retaining in-frame beta chains. Every entry covers one CDR3 protein and lists the most common genes and DNA from its rows. Within this sample are hundreds of thousands of distinct CDR3 sequences, with around 27% of them counted one time only. Approximately 12% of the sample is in the top ten clones. Sequences were obtained from PBMCs or a T cell subset sorted from them (not recorded which). The receptors here all came from an adult woman who had mild COVID-19 (a few samples of this study predate the infection). The sample titles of this study are shuffled in the database, so cell type and time point are left out; the donor was told from shared clones.

The gene calls are TRBV4-1 and TRBJ1-1; the D is unclear. The CDR3 has 15 residues. Germline V gene lookup returns CDR1 MGHRA and CDR2 YSYEKL. The V and J ends lost 0 bases and 1 base respectively, with 9 bases between them. In DNA form, the CDR3 reads TGCGCCAGCAGCCAAGAAATCGCGCAGAACACTGAAGCTTTCTTT. Its protein product is CASSQEIAQNTEAFF.

This clonotype was seen a few times. The V and J genes are TRBV25-1 and TRBJ2-7, with 9 bases identical to TRBD1. Germline trimming cut 8 bases from V and 2 bases from J; bases unmatched to any gene: 4. The CDR3 is 13 amino acids. Germline V CDR1 and CDR2: MGHDK, SYGVNS. The CDR3 DNA is TGTGCCAGCGCCGGGACAGGGACCTACGAGCAGTACTTC. As protein: CASAGTGTYEQYF.

This chain connects TRBV12-3 or TRBV12-4 to TRBJ2-7; D not certain. V dropped 3 bases and J dropped 5 bases, with 5 bases sitting between them. The CDR3 runs 11 residues. CDR3 coding DNA: TGTGCCAGCAGTTTGTCTAACGAGCAGTACTTC. This codes for CASSLSNEQYF.

A few counts support this clonotype. This rearrangement joins TRBV9 to TRBJ2-2; possibly TRBD2 for D (5 bases). The CDR3 consists of 13 residues. Germline V gives CDR1 SGDLS, CDR2 YYNGEE. Trimming removed 0 bases from V and 8 bases from J, with 8 bases in between. CDR3 sequence: CASSVERGGELFF. CDR3 sequence (DNA): TGTGCCAGCAGCGTAGAACGGGGAGGGGAGCTGTTTTTT.

The rearrangement uses TRBV7-2 and TRBJ2-5, with D unclear. From germline, CDR1 is SGHTA and CDR2 FQGNSA. Trimming pared 5 bases from V and 7 bases from J, leaving 8 bases between. CDR3 size: 11 residues. The CDR3 protein is CASSPGWTQYF. The DNA of the CDR3 is TGTGCCAGCAGCCCCGGGTGGACCCAGTACTTC.

This clonotype was detected only a few times. The CDR3: CASSPPDRTDTQYF. CDR3 nucleotides: TGTGCCAGCAGCCCCCCGGACCGCACAGATACGCAGTATTTT. V and J are TRBV7-3 and TRBJ2-3; no clear D. Germline loops: CDR1 SGHTA, CDR2 FQGTGA. With 5 bases removed from V and 1 base from J, the gap between germline ends came to 10 bases. The CDR3 loop spans 14 amino acids.

The CDR3 DNA sequence: TGTGCCAGCAGTTACGCCAAGCGAACAGGGGAAAGCAATCAGCCCCAGCATTTT. Translating it yields CASSYAKRTGESNQPQHF. V and J are TRBV6-2 or TRBV6-3 and TRBJ1-5; TRBD1 matches at 7 bases. The CDR3 runs to 18 residues. V dropped 2 bases and J dropped 1; count of bases not matched to a gene: 11. In germline, CDR1 is MNHEY, CDR2 SVGEGT.

The chain has TRBV7-2 and TRBJ1-1, with D maybe TRBD1 (5 bases). V lost 3 bases, J lost 1 base, and 15 bases lay in between. This CDR3 is 16 amino acids long. Germline V gives CDR1 SGHTA, CDR2 FQGNSA. The CDR3: CASSFLTGRGNTEAFF. The CDR3 coding sequence is TGTGCCAGCAGCTTCCTAACAGGTCGGGGGAACACTGAAGCTTTCTTT.

This chain uses TRBV7-8 with TRBJ2-1; D possibly corresponds to TRBD2 (6 bases). V lost 1 base and J 2 bases, leaving 9 bases between the germline ends. This CDR3 has 15 residues. Germline V gives CDR1 SGHVS, CDR2 FQNEAQ. CDR3 in amino acids: CASSLEREPYNEQFF. Here the CDR3 DNA reads TGTGCCAGCAGCTTAGAACGGGAGCCCTACAATGAGCAGTTCTTC.

The chain combines TRBV3-1 with TRBJ2-5, with 14 nucleotides matching TRBD2. The ends lost 0 bases at V and 4 bases at J; junction bases unmatched: 10. Per the germline V gene, CDR1 is LGHDT and CDR2 is YNNKEL (reference sequence). The CDR3 length is 19 residues. For the CDR3, the DNA is TGTGCCAGCAGCCAAGACCGAAGACTAGCGGGGGGGCGGATAGAGACCCAGTACTTC. This sequence encodes CASSQDRRLAGGRIETQYF.

This clonotype appeared many times. The rearrangement joins TRBV6-2 or TRBV6-3 to TRBJ2-1, with 8 bases lining up with TRBD2. The CDR3 has 20 amino acids. Trimming cost V 2 bases and J 3 bases; bases outside gene matches: 18. Germline V gives CDR1 MNHEY, CDR2 SVGEGT. The CDR3 bases are TGTGCCAGCAGTTACCTTAATCTAGCGGGCGGCCTAGTGGGCTACAATGAGCAGTTCTTC. Amino acid sequence: CASSYLNLAGGLVGYNEQFF.

Written as DNA, the CDR3 is TGCGCCAGCAGTTTCGGTACCGATAAAGAGACCCAGTACTTC. Amino acids: CASSFGTDKETQYF. The gene calls are TRBV5-1 and TRBJ2-5; D call uncertain. The germline V gene has CDR1 SGHRS and CDR2 YFSETQ. The germline V and J ends were trimmed by 5 bases and 3 bases, with 14 bases remaining between them. This CDR3 has 14 residues.

The chain is built from TRBV20-1 and TRBJ2-7, with TRBD1 matching 7 bases. Germline V gives CDR1 DFQATT, CDR2 SNEGSKA (reference sequence). J was trimmed by 0 bases and V by 5 bases; bases with no gene match: 7. This CDR3 contains 14 residues. In nucleotides, the CDR3 is TGCAGTGCTCGAACCCGGGACAGCTCCTACGAGCAGTACTTC. Its translation is CSARTRDSSYEQYF.

The CDR3 bases are TGTGCCAGCAGTCCGACAGGATCCCCGCAACAGAACACCGGGGAGCTGTTTTTT. This gives the protein CASSPTGSPQQNTGELFF. This chain uses TRBV11-2 with TRBJ2-2; a possible D gene is TRBD1 (6 bases). This CDR3 is 18 amino acids long. V was trimmed by 6 bases and J by 1 base, leaving 21 bases between them. In germline, CDR1 is SGHAT, CDR2 FQNNGV.

This clonotype has just a few counts. The chain has TRBV10-3 and TRBJ2-1; a possible D gene is TRBD1 (6 bases). Trimming took 4 bases from V and 1 from J, leaving 11 bases between them. The CDR3 is 15 residues long. Germline values: CDR1 ENHRY, CDR2 SYGVKD. The CDR3, as DNA: TGTGCCATCAGTGGGACAGAGGATTCCTACAATGAGCAGTTCTTC. Translating gives CAISGTEDSYNEQFF.

The chain has TRBV10-3 and TRBJ2-2; 10 bases agree with TRBD2. The CDR3 is 15 amino acids. V lost 7 bases to trimming and J lost 5 bases; unmatched junction nucleotides: 7. CDR1 ENHRY and CDR2 SYGVKD come from the germline V gene. The CDR3: CAITAGTSETGELFF. The CDR3 DNA reads TGTGCCATCACCGCCGGGACTAGCGAGACCGGGGAGCTGTTTTTT.

V gene TRBV20-1 combines with J gene TRBJ2-7; TRBD2 might be the D (6 bases). Trimming cost V 4 bases and J 7 bases, with 14 bases left between them. This CDR3 region has 12 residues. CDR1 and CDR2 from the germline V gene are DFQATT and SNEGSKA (reference sequence). CDR3 in DNA: TGCAGTGCTACGGTCTCCGGGGGAGAGCAGTACTTC. Protein: CSATVSGGEQYF.

In this sample, this clonotype turned up a few times. The chain combines TRBV7-2 with TRBJ2-7, with TRBD1 matching over 9 bases. V shed 3 bases, J shed 1 base, and the junction held 1 base outside the gene matches. Germline loops: CDR1 SGHTA, CDR2 FQGNSA. This CDR3 has 14 residues. The CDR3 region is CASSFDRGSYEQYF. As DNA, the CDR3 is TGTGCCAGCAGCTTCGACAGGGGGTCCTACGAGCAGTACTTC.

This clonotype was observed a handful of times. The chain carries TRBV11-2 and TRBJ2-7; D is possibly TRBD2 (5 bases). The CDR3 contains 12 residues. Deletions cut 3 bases from V and 6 bases from J, with 9 bases between. Germline V gene data show CDR1 as SGHAT and CDR2 as FQNNGV. The CDR3 DNA reads TGTGCCAGCAGCTTCGGGGAGTTCGAGCAGTACTTC. Translation gives CASSFGEFEQYF.

The rearrangement joins TRBV7-9 to TRBJ2-5, with D unresolved. Germline V CDR1 and CDR2: SEHNR, FQNEAQ (reference sequence). This CDR3 contains 13 residues. Trimming took 4 bases from V and 3 from J, leaving 9 bases between them. The CDR3 loop reads CASSWLEEETQYF. In DNA form, the CDR3 reads TGTGCCAGCAGCTGGCTTGAGGAAGAGACCCAGTACTTC.